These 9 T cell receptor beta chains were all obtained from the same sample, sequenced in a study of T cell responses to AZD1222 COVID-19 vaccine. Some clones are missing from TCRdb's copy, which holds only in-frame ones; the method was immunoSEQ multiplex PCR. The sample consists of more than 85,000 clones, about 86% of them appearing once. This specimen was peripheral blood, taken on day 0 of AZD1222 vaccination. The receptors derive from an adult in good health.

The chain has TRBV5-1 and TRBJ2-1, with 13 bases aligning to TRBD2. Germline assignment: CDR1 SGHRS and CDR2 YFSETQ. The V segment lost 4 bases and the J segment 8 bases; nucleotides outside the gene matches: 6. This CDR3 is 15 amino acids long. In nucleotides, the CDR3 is TGCGCCAGCAGCCTGACTAGCGGGGGGCCCCATGAGCAGTTCTTC. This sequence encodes CASSLTSGGPHEQFF.

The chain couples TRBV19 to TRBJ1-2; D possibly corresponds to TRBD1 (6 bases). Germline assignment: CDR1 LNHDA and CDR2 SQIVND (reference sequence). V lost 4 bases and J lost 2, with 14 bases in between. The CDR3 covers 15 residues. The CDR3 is CASSTQGSSNYGYTF. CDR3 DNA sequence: TGTGCCAGTAGTACCCAGGGGTCCTCAAACTATGGCTACACCTTC.

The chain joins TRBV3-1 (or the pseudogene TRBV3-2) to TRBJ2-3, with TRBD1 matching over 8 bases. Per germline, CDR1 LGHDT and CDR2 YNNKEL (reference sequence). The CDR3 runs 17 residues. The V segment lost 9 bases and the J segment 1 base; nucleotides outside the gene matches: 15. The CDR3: CARDPGQEDCGTDTQYF. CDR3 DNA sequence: TGTGCCAGGGACCCGGGACAGGAGGACTGCGGCACAGATACGCAGTATTTT.

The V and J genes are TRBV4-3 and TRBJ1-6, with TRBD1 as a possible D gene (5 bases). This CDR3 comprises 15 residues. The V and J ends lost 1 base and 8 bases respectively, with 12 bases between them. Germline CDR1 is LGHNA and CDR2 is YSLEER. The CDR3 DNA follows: TGCGCCAGCAGCCAAGGATTTGAGGGGTATTCACCCCTCCACTTT. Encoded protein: CASSQGFEGYSPLHF.

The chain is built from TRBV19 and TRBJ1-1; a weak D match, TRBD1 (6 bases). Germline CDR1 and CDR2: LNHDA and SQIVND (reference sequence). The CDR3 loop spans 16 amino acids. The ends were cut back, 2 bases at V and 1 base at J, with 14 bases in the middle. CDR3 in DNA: TGTGCCAGTAGTATAAGCCTCTCACAGGGGAACACTGAAGCTTTCTTT. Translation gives CASSISLSQGNTEAFF.

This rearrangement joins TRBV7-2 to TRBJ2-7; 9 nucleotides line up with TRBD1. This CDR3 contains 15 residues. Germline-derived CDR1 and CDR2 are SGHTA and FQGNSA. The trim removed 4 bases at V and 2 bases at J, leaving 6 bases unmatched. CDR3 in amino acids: CASSSPRQGAYEQYF. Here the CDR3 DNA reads TGTGCCAGCAGCTCACCTCGACAGGGGGCCTACGAGCAGTACTTC.

The CDR3 region has the DNA TGTGCCAGCAGCCCTGGGACTAGCGGGGAGACCCAGTACTTC. This translates into CASSPGTSGETQYF. This chain uses TRBV3-1 (or the pseudogene TRBV3-2) with TRBJ2-5, with 12 positions matching TRBD2. V shed 4 bases, J shed 5 bases, and the junction held 2 bases outside the gene matches. Germline values: CDR1 LGHDT, CDR2 YNNKEL (reference sequence). The length of the CDR3 is 14 residues.

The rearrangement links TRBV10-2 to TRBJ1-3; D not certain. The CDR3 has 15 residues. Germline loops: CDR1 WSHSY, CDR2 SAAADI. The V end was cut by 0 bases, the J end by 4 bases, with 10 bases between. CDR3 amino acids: CASSESTPSGNTIYF. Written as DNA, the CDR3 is TGCGCCAGCAGTGAGTCGACGCCATCCGGAAACACCATATATTTT.

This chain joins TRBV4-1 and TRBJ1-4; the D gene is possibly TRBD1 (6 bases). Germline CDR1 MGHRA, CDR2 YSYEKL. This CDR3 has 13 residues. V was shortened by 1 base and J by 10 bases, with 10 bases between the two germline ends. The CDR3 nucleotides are TGCGCCAGCAGCCAAGGGACAGTGGGAAAACTGTTTTTT. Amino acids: CASSQGTVGKLFF.